These 27 T cell receptor beta chains share one sample of origin, sequenced in a study of shared clonotypes between healthy human individuals. The protocol was immunoSEQ multiplex PCR, while the TCRdb copy is restricted to in-frame clones and leaves out a portion. This repertoire shows about 490,000 clones, around 80% found once; its top ten account for approximately 12%. The sample taken for sequencing was PBMCs. The receptors stem from a woman in her forties in good health. Some clones in this sample may be carry-over from other donors' samples.

The chain has TRBV5-1 and TRBJ2-7, with a weak D call TRBD2 (6 bases). This CDR3 has 14 residues. CDR1 is SGHRS and CDR2 is YFSETQ in the germline V gene. V was cut by 5 bases and J by 2 bases, with 14 bases left in between. The CDR3 DNA reads as TGCGCCAGCAGGGGAGGTGCAGGGACCTACGAGCAGTACTTC. It yields the protein CASRGGAGTYEQYF. The whole variable domain, filled in from reference TRBV5-1 and TRBJ2-7, reads KAGVTQTPRYLIKTRGQQVTLSCSPISGHRSVSWYQQTPGQGLQFLFEYFSETQRNKGNFPGRFSGRQFSNSRSEMNVSTLELGDSALYLCASRGGAGTYEQYFGPGTRLTVT.

The chain is built from TRBV10-1 and TRBJ1-6; D remains ambiguous. This CDR3 region has 11 residues. Germline-derived CDR1 and CDR2 are WNHNN and SYGVQD (reference sequence). The V end was cut by 9 bases, the J end by 11 bases, with 11 bases between. The chain's CDR3 is CASHLGTPLHF. CDR3 bases: TGCGCCAGTCACCTCGGGACACCCCTCCACTTT.

The rearrangement uses TRBV4-1 and TRBJ2-3, with 14 positions matching TRBD2. The ends lost 5 bases at V and 8 bases at J; junction bases unmatched: 18. Germline CDR1 MGHRA, CDR2 YSYEKL. The CDR3 consists of 19 residues. The CDR3 DNA is TGCGCCAGCAGCTACCAGCGACTAGCGGGAGGGCCCCCGGAGGGTACGCAGTATTTT. Translating it yields CASSYQRLAGGPPEGTQYF.

This clone was found once. This rearrangement joins TRBV28 to TRBJ1-2, with 10 nucleotides matching TRBD1. Germline CDR1 MDHEN, CDR2 SYDVKM. V was pared by 2 bases and J by 6 bases, with 12 bases of the junction left unmatched. This CDR3 is 17 amino acids long. CDR3 DNA: TGTGCCAGCAGTTTAATTTCGGGACAGGGGCCGGTGGATGGCTACACCTTC. It encodes CASSLISGQGPVDGYTF.

The chain recombines TRBV9 with TRBJ2-1, with TRBD2 identical over 9 bases. The V gene's germline CDR1 is SGDLS and CDR2 YYNGEE. V trimming: 4 bases; J trimming: 9 bases; junction bases outside the gene matches: 8. The CDR3 is made up of 14 amino acids. Written as DNA, the CDR3 is TGTGCCAGCAGCCAGGTGGCTAGCGGGGTTGAGCAGTTCTTC. It codes for CASSQVASGVEQFF.

This rearrangement joins TRBV9 to TRBJ2-1; D possibly uses TRBD1 or TRBD2 (6 bases each). Germline CDR1 reads SGDLS; CDR2 reads YYNGEE. V gave up 4 bases and J gave up 9 bases, with 17 bases separating them. CDR3 size: 14 residues. The CDR3 reads CASSRTTGASEQFF. Here the CDR3 DNA reads TGTGCCAGCAGCAGAACTACGGGGGCCTCTGAGCAGTTCTTC.

This clone has more than one count but fewer than ten. This chain uses TRBV10-3 with TRBJ2-5; D gene unclear. The end of the DNA aligns better with TRBJ2-7, so the J call may be wrong. Germline V gene lookup returns CDR1 ENHRY and CDR2 SYGVKD. The CDR3 loop spans 12 amino acids. CDR3 protein: CAISELLGEQYF. The DNA of the CDR3 is TGTGCCATCAGTGAGTTGCTAGGCGAGCAGTACTTC.

The chain links TRBV10-1 to TRBJ2-3, with 9 bases aligning to TRBD2. Germline V gene sequence: CDR1 WNHNN, CDR2 SYGVQD (reference sequence). This CDR3 has 18 residues. The V gene end was trimmed by 2 bases and the J gene end by 0 bases; junction bases not matched to a gene: 9. The DNA of the CDR3 is TGCGCCAGCAGTGAGGATCCAGAAACTAGCGGGAGCACAGATACGCAGTATTTT. Translating it yields CASSEDPETSGSTDTQYF.

This chain links TRBV7-9 with TRBJ2-1, with D unresolved. The CDR3 runs 12 residues. CDR1 is SEHNR and CDR2 is FQNEAQ in the germline V gene (reference sequence). Trimming stripped 0 bases from V and 9 bases from J, with 6 bases between. The CDR3 reads CASSLAGTEQFF. CDR3 coding DNA: TGTGCCAGCAGCTTAGCGGGAACTGAGCAGTTCTTC.

This clone appeared once. The V gene is TRBV30, the J gene TRBJ2-6; D is unresolved. Germline CDR1 and CDR2: GTSNPN and SVGIG (reference sequence). V was trimmed by 4 bases and J by 1 base, leaving 8 bases between them. The CDR3 contains 14 residues. CDR3 residues: CAWTKASGANVLTF. As DNA, the CDR3 is TGTGCCTGGACGAAGGCGTCTGGGGCCAACGTCCTGACTTTC.

The V and J genes are TRBV27 and TRBJ2-2, with D perhaps matching TRBD1 (5 bases). Germline loops: CDR1 MNHEY, CDR2 SMNVEV (reference sequence). CDR3 length equals 16 residues. Trimming took off 5 bases at V and 4 bases at J, with 17 bases between the two ends. CDR3 protein: CASSPPPKGFTGELFF. The CDR3 DNA sequence: TGTGCCAGCAGTCCCCCTCCAAAGGGGTTCACCGGGGAGCTGTTTTTT.

The count of this clone is one. The chain employs TRBV5-5 and TRBJ2-5; D is perhaps TRBD1 (6 bases). The germline CDR1 and CDR2 sequences are SGHKS and YYEKEE (reference sequence). The CDR3 consists of 15 residues. V was clipped by 4 bases and J by 4 bases, with 17 bases between them. The CDR3 coding sequence is TGTGCCAGCAGCCCGGAAGGCAGGGGACGAGAGACCCAGTACTTC. This sequence encodes CASSPEGRGRETQYF.

The chain couples TRBV18 to TRBJ2-4, with D possibly being TRBD1 (6 bases). Germline lookup yields CDR1 KGHSH and CDR2 LQKENI. Trimming took 3 bases from V and 8 from J, leaving 17 bases between them. The CDR3 spans 15 residues. The CDR3 loop reads CASSPAQGRTDIQYF. The CDR3 bases are TGTGCCAGCTCACCCGCACAGGGTAGGACGGACATTCAGTACTTC.

This clone appeared many times. The same CDR3 arises from other DNA sequences in this sample as well. The chain has TRBV6-6 and TRBJ1-1; 8 bases agree with TRBD1. Per germline, CDR1 MNHNY and CDR2 SVGAGI (reference sequence). The J segment lost 10 bases and the V segment lost 4 bases, leaving 8 bases of the junction unmatched. The CDR3 sequence is 13 residues long. The CDR3 sequence is CASSSTPGQGAFF. CDR3 DNA: TGTGCCAGCAGTTCCACCCCCGGACAGGGAGCTTTCTTT.

This clone was picked up one time. The V and J genes are TRBV5-1 and TRBJ2-7; TRBD1 agrees at 8 bases. Germline V CDR1 and CDR2: SGHRS, YFSETQ. The trim removed 7 bases at V and 2 bases at J, leaving 2 bases unmatched. CDR3 length equals 12 residues. CDR3 bases: TGCGCCAGCGGGACAGGCCCCTACGAGCAGTACTTC. This encodes CASGTGPYEQYF.

This chain joins TRBV27 and TRBJ1-5; D gene unclear. The CDR3 is 17 residues long. V was shortened by 0 bases and J by 7 bases, with 19 bases between the two germline ends. Germline CDR1 MNHEY, CDR2 SMNVEV (reference sequence). CDR3 nucleotide sequence: TGTGCCAGCAGTTTATCCCCCCGTCACTCTTCGGTGCAGCCCCAGCATTTT. This translates into CASSLSPRHSSVQPQHF.

The chain is built from TRBV10-3 and TRBJ2-3, with TRBD1 matching 9 bases. The CDR3 is 14 amino acids. Germline CDR1 reads ENHRY; CDR2 reads SYGVKD. Trimming cost V 11 bases and J 6 bases; bases outside gene matches: 12. Here the CDR3 DNA reads TGTGCCGTGTCCGGGACAGGGCTTTCTGATACGCAGTATTTT. Translating gives CAVSGTGLSDTQYF.

This clone was found once. The V gene is TRBV6-1, the J gene TRBJ2-7; D remains unclear. Germline V CDR1 and CDR2: MNHNS, SASEGT. Trimming took 5 bases from V and 3 from J, leaving 8 bases between them. CDR3 length equals 12 residues. Here the CDR3 reads CASSSRYYEQYF. CDR3 DNA: TGTGCCAGCAGTTCACGATACTACGAGCAGTACTTC.

CDR3 sequence reads: CASSRGGANYGYTF. Here the CDR3 DNA reads TGTGCCAGTAGTAGGGGAGGAGCTAACTATGGCTACACCTTC. The chain is built from TRBV19 and TRBJ1-2; the D is unclear. V lost 4 bases to trimming and J lost 0 bases, with 9 bases between them. From germline, CDR1 is LNHDA and CDR2 SQIVND (reference sequence). The CDR3 is made up of 14 amino acids.

This sequence joins TRBV25-1 and TRBJ2-3; 7 nucleotides match TRBD2. This CDR3 has 15 residues. Germline CDR1 MGHDK, CDR2 SYGVNS. V shed 7 bases and J 6 bases; nucleotides not matched to a gene: 13. The CDR3 reads CASTPSSGIWDTQYF. The DNA of the CDR3 is TGTGCCAGCACCCCCTCAAGCGGGATATGGGATACGCAGTATTTT. The whole variable domain, remainder taken from reference TRBV25-1 and TRBJ2-3, is EADIYQTPRYLVIGTGKKITLECSQTMGHDKMYWYQQDPGMELHLIHYSYGVNSTEKGDLSSESTVSRIRTEHFPLTLESARPSHTSQYLCASTPSSGIWDTQYFGPGTRLTVL.

This clone was detected ten times or more. The sample holds other DNA sequences that translate to the same CDR3. The chain carries TRBV21-1 and TRBJ1-5; the table's TRBD1 call for D was not verified on the DNA. TRBV21-1 has pseudogene status. This CDR3 contains 19 residues. The CDR3 protein is CASSKVGTGVVLGNQPQHF. The CDR3 DNA sequence: TGTGCCAGCAGCAAAGTGGGGACAGGGGTAGTATTGGGCAATCAGCCCCAGCATTTT.

This clone came up a few times. This chain uses TRBV19 with TRBJ1-2; maybe TRBD1 (6 bases). Germline V gene lookup returns CDR1 LNHDA and CDR2 SQIVND (reference sequence). The V end was cut by 9 bases, the J end by 8 bases, with 19 bases between. This CDR3 spans 13 amino acids. CDR3 DNA sequence: TGTGCCAGCTCAAGGTCGGGGGCAGAGGGCTACACCTTC. Amino acid sequence: CASSRSGAEGYTF.

This clone was recorded once. The genes are TRBV21-1 and TRBJ1-5. TRBV21-1 is listed as a pseudogene. CDR3 length equals 16 residues. The CDR3 sequence: CASSKVGGGLNQPQHF. DNA of the CDR3: TGTGCCAGCAGCAAAGTCGGAGGAGGTTTAAATCAGCCCCAGCATTTT.

The chain couples TRBV21-1 to TRBJ2-2; the tabulated D call, TRBD2, remains unverified against the DNA. TRBV21-1 counts as a pseudogene. CDR3 length equals 19 residues. The CDR3 coding sequence is TGTGCCAGCAGCAAAGCCAGTTGGCTAGCGGGAGTATACACCGGGGAGCTGTTTTTT. Translation gives CASSKASWLAGVYTGELFF.

This clone appeared once. The same CDR3 arises from other DNA sequences in this sample as well. The chain employs TRBV10-2 and TRBJ1-1; no reliable D call. V dropped 6 bases and J dropped 4 bases, with 6 bases sitting between them. This CDR3 contains 11 residues. Germline assignment: CDR1 WSHSY and CDR2 SAAADI. The CDR3 DNA sequence: TGCGCCAGCAGGGGAGGCACTGAAGCTTTCTTT. Translating it yields CASRGGTEAFF.

This sequence joins TRBV7-9 and TRBJ2-1, with 14 nucleotides matching TRBD2. The germline gives CDR1 SEHNR, CDR2 FQNEAQ (reference sequence). The CDR3 contains 16 residues. With 5 bases clipped from V and 8 bases from J, the junction kept 8 bases outside the gene matches. The CDR3 DNA follows: TGTGCCAGCAGCGGATGGGGACTAGCGGGAGTGTATGAGCAGTTCTTC. Protein sequence: CASSGWGLAGVYEQFF.

The chain joins TRBV15 to TRBJ2-3, with a tentative D call TRBD2 (5 bases). CDR1 and CDR2 (germline): LNHNV, YYDKDF (reference sequence). CDR3 length: 14 amino acids. The V gene lost 7 bases and the J gene lost 3 bases, with 14 bases spanning the gap. As DNA, the CDR3 is TGTGCCACCACCCTTGCAAGGGAGACAGATACGCAGTATTTT. It yields the protein CATTLARETDTQYF.